This entry lists 14 T cell receptor beta chains sequenced from one sample in a study of regulatory T cells in long-lasting Graves disease. Stated time point: persistent/refractory GD, antithyroid drugs over 5 years with positive TRAb. Following extraction of RNA from PBMCs, that RNA was used to make the TCR library. Relying on iRepertoire HTBI primers and Arm-PCR of CDR3 regions, the team built TCR beta libraries. TCRdb reanalysed the multiplex PCR reads using MiXCR and keeps one entry per CDR3 protein. Here the sample spans a few hundred thousand distinct CDR3 sequences, around 22% being singletons. The sample was peripheral blood mononuclear cells (PBMCs), taken when the disease was refractory, from a patient treated with antithyroid drugs. The origin of the receptors is a female donor with Graves disease.

This clonotype was found many times. The CDR3 loop is CASSLGTLGLTEAFF. Written as DNA, the CDR3 is TGTGCCAGCAGCTTAGGTACCTTGGGGCTGACTGAAGCTTTCTTT. V usage is TRBV11-2 and J usage is TRBJ1-1, with D possibly TRBD1 on 5 matching bases. The CDR3 has 15 amino acids. Per the germline V gene, CDR1 is SGHAT and CDR2 is FQNNGV. V gave up 1 base and J gave up 5 bases, with 14 bases separating them.

The rearrangement joins TRBV27 to TRBJ2-5, with unresolved D. Trimming took off 5 bases at V and 5 bases at J, with 12 bases between the two ends. This CDR3 is 13 amino acids long. CDR1 and CDR2 (germline): MNHEY, SMNVEV (reference sequence). Here the CDR3 reads CASSQFGEETQYF. The CDR3 DNA is TGTGCCAGCAGTCAGTTTGGTGAGGAGACCCAGTACTTC.

A few counts support this clonotype. The V and J genes are TRBV29-1 and TRBJ2-5; D remains unclear. The CDR3 contains 12 residues. V was shortened by 5 bases and J by 0 bases, with 7 bases between the two germline ends. The germline CDR1 and CDR2 sequences are SQVTM and ANQGSEA. For the CDR3, the DNA is TGCAGCGTTAGTACAAACCAAGAGACCCAGTACTTC. It specifies CSVSTNQETQYF.

The rearrangement joins TRBV5-1 to TRBJ2-7, with 7 bases that match TRBD1. The CDR3 covers 14 residues. Germline CDR1 is SGHRS and CDR2 is YFSETQ. After removal of 4 bases from V and 5 bases from J, the junction contained 9 bases not matched to a gene. CDR3 DNA sequence: TGCGCCAGCAGCCTTACTAACAGGGGCCACGAGCAGTACTTC. It specifies CASSLTNRGHEQYF.

The genes are TRBV6-5 and TRBJ2-2, with TRBD2 matching over 8 bases. V lost 2 bases and J lost 4; bases outside the gene matches: 6. CDR3 length: 16 amino acids. CDR1 and CDR2 (germline): MNHEY, SVGAGI. This chain's CDR3 is CASSYGRGGSTGELFF. CDR3 coding DNA: TGTGCCAGCAGTTACGGCCGCGGGGGGTCCACCGGGGAGCTGTTTTTT.

The sample holds a few counts of this clonotype. The chain employs TRBV28 and TRBJ2-3; tentative D call: TRBD2 (5 bases). Germline V gene lookup returns CDR1 MDHEN and CDR2 SYDVKM. This CDR3 region has 13 residues. V dropped 3 bases and J dropped 1 base, with 5 bases sitting between them. The CDR3 protein is CASSLRGTDTQYF. The CDR3 nucleotides read TGTGCCAGCAGTTTGCGGGGCACAGATACGCAGTATTTT.

This rearrangement joins TRBV6-4 to TRBJ1-2; 9 positions match TRBD1. V dropped 3 bases and J dropped 5; count of bases not matched to a gene: 7. This CDR3 spans 15 amino acids. Germline CDR1 reads MRHNA; CDR2 reads SNTAGT. CDR3 amino acids: CASSETTGGWYGYTF. The DNA for the CDR3 is TGTGCCAGCAGTGAAACGACAGGGGGATGGTATGGCTACACCTTC.

V and J are TRBV30 and TRBJ2-7; perhaps TRBD1 as D (5 bases). Deletions cut 3 bases from V and 6 bases from J, with 12 bases between. From germline, CDR1 is GTSNPN and CDR2 SVGIG (reference sequence). The CDR3 consists of 12 residues. The CDR3 sequence: CAWRGQGSEQYF. The CDR3, as DNA: TGTGCCTGGAGAGGTCAGGGAAGCGAGCAGTACTTC.

The chain has TRBV7-9 and TRBJ2-6; D ambiguous. The germline V gene encodes CDR1 SEHNR and CDR2 FQNEAQ (reference sequence). V lost 5 bases to trimming and J lost 2 bases, with 10 bases between them. This CDR3 has 15 residues. The CDR3 DNA reads as TGTGCCAGCAGCACCGGTAGTACTGGGGCCAACGTCCTGACTTTC. This sequence encodes CASSTGSTGANVLTF.

This clonotype has only a few counts. The chain has TRBV30 and TRBJ1-4; D uncertain. CDR1 and CDR2 from the germline V gene are GTSNPN and SVGIG (reference sequence). The CDR3 totals 13 residues. V was cut by 5 bases and J by 8 bases, with 15 bases left in between. DNA for the CDR3: TGTGCCTGGCATCGTTGGGGTGCGGAAAAACTGTTTTTT. Translated, it gives CAWHRWGAEKLFF.

This clonotype was counted many times. The V and J genes are TRBV28 and TRBJ1-2; possible D gene TRBD1, 6 bases. The V end was cut by 3 bases, the J end by 4 bases, with 18 bases between. There are 16 residues in the CDR3. Looked up from germline, CDR1 is MDHEN and CDR2 is SYDVKM. CDR3 nucleotide sequence: TGTGCCAGCAGTTTGGGGCAACAGGGATCAATCTATGGCTACACCTTC. The encoded protein is CASSLGQQGSIYGYTF.

This clonotype was counted a few times. V is TRBV2 and J is TRBJ1-5; 8 bases fit TRBD1. Germline loops: CDR1 SNHLY, CDR2 FYNNEI. The CDR3 consists of 14 residues. Trimming cost V 6 bases and J 6 bases; bases outside gene matches: 7. The CDR3, as DNA: TGTGCCAGCAGCCAGACAGGGGATTCTCAGCCCCAGCATTTT. This translates into CASSQTGDSQPQHF.

The chain links TRBV9 to TRBJ1-2; TRBD1 might be the D (5 bases). The V gene lost 0 bases and the J gene lost 4 bases, with 10 bases spanning the gap. Germline lookup yields CDR1 SGDLS and CDR2 YYNGEE. This CDR3 contains 14 residues. The CDR3 is CASSVGSGGYGYTF. In DNA form, the CDR3 reads TGTGCCAGCAGCGTAGGGTCGGGGGGCTATGGCTACACCTTC.

There are many counts of this clonotype. The V call is TRBV20-1, the J call TRBJ2-7, with 7 bases identical to TRBD2. Per germline, CDR1 DFQATT and CDR2 SNEGSKA (reference sequence). Trimming at V came to 5 bases and at J to 2 bases, leaving 12 bases not matched to a gene. The CDR3 runs 15 residues. CDR3 sequence: CSAPSTSLPTYEQYF. The CDR3 coding sequence is TGCAGTGCTCCTTCGACTAGCCTGCCAACCTACGAGCAGTACTTC.